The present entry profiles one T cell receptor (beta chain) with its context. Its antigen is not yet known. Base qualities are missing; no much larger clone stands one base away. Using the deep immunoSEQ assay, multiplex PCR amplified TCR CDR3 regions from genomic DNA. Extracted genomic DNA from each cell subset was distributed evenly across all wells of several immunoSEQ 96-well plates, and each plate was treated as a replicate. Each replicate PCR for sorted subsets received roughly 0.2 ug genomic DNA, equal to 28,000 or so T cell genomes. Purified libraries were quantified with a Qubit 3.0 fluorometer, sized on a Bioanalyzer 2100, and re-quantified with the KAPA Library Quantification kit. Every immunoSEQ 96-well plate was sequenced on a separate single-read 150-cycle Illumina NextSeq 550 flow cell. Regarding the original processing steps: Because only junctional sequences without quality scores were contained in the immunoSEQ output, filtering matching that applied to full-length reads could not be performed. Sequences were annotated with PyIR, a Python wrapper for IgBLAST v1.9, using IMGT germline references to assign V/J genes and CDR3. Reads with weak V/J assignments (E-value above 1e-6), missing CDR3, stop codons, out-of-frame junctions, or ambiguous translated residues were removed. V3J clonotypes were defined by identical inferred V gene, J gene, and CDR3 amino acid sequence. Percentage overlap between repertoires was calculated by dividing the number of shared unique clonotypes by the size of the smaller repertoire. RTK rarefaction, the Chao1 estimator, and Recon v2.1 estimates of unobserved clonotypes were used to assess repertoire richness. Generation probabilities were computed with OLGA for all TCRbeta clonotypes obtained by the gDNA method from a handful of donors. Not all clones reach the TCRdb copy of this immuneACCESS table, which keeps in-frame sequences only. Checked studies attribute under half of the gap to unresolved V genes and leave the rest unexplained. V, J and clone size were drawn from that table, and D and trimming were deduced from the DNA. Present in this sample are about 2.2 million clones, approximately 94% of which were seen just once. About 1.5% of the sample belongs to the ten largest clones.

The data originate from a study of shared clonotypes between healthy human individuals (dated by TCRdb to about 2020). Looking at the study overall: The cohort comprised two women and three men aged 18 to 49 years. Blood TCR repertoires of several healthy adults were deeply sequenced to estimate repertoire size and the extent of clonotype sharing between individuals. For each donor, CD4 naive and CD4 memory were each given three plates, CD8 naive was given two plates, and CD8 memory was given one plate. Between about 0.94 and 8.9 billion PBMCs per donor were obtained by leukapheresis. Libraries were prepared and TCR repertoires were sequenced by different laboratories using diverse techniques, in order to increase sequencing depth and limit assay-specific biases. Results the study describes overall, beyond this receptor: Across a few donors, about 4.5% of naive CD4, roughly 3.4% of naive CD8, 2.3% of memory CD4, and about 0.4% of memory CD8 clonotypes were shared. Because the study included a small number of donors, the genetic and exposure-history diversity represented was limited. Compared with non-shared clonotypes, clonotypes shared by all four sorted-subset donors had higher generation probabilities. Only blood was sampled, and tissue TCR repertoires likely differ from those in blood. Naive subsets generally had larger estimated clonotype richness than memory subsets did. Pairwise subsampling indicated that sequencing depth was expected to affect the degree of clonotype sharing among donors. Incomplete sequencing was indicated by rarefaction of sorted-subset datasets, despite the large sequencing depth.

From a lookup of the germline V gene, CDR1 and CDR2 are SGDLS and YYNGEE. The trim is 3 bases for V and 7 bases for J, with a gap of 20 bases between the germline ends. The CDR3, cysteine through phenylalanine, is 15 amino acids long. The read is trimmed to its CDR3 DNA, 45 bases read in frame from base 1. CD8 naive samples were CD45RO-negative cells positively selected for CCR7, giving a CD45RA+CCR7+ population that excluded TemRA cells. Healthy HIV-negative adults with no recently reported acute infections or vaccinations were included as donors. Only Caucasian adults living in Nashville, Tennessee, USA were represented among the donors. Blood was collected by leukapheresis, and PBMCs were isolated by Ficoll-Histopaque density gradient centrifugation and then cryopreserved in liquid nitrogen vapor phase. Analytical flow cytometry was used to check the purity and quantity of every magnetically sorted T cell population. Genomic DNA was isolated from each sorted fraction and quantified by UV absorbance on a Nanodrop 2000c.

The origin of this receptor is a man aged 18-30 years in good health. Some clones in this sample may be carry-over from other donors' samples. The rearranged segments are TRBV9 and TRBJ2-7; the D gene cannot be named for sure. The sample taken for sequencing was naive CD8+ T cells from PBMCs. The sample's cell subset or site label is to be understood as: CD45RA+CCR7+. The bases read TGTGCCAGCAGCGAAGAGATCTCCCCTTACGCAGAGCAGTACTTC. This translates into CASSEEISPYAEQYF.